The present TCR beta chain was sequenced within a study of T cells in Graves' hyperthyroidism and ophthalmopathy. About the research overall: Initial diagnosis, before any treatment, was when peripheral blood was collected.

Lactation, pregnancy, other autoimmune disease or uncontrolled infection excluded patients. On the basis of clinical symptoms, serum thyroxine and TRAb, thyroid ultrasound and orbital computed tomography, diagnoses were made. RNA transcripts served as the template for amplifying TCR beta CDR3 regions. The HTBI primer set drove a first-round RT-PCR of the TCR CDR3. TCRdb recomputed calls from the multiplex PCR reads with MiXCR, one row per CDR3 protein. The sample carries 600,000 to 650,000 distinct CDR3 sequences, roughly 20% recorded once. Trimming cost V 1 base and J 0 bases; bases outside gene matches: 19. The CDR3 has 20 residues. The germline V gene encodes CDR1 DFQATT and CDR2 SNEGSKA (reference sequence). This clonotype was recorded at least ten times. Antigen specificity is unknown. General study points: Blood also carried most thyroid clonotypes expanded above 0.001.

The sequencing sample was made of blood. The TCR comes from a man between 25 and 39 years old with Graves' ophthalmopathy. The chain recombines TRBV20-1 with TRBJ2-7; 9 nucleotides line up with TRBD2. The CDR3 loop is CSARVPPAAGLAGYSYEQYF. CDR3 nucleotide sequence: TGCAGTGCTAGAGTCCCACCCGCTGCGGGTCTAGCGGGATACTCCTACGAGCAGTACTTC.